This TCR beta chain came from a study of blood T cells in healthy people across ages. At the level of the study: Template switching captured about one barcoded beta molecule per two T cells.

From germline, CDR1 is SGHRS and CDR2 YFSETQ. Trimming removed 4 bases from V and 5 bases from J; junction bases left unmatched: 7. The CDR3 is made up of 15 amino acids. For the second PCR, which ran for about 7 to 12 cycles, a sample-barcoded 5' primer and a J-beta primer mix were used. Every sample returned 2.5 million or more CDR3-containing paired-end reads. One entry per CDR3 protein results from TCRdb running MiXCR on the 5' RACE reads. Seen here are about 1.6 million distinct CDR3 sequences, roughly a third observed once, and the top ten hold approximately 10%. General study findings and limits: Unsorted PBMCs blocked a conclusive comparison of naive and antigen-experienced cells. Roughly linear age-related decline in beta diversity appeared, significant by age about 40.

This clonotype has a handful of counts. What it recognizes is unknown. The chain uses TRBV5-1 and TRBJ2-5; TRBD1 aligns across 11 bases. Sequenced sample: blood. The receptor comes from a woman between 25 and 40 years old in good health. For the CDR3, the DNA is TGCGCCAGCAGCACTGGACAGGGGGCCGGGGAGACCCAGTACTTC. Translating it yields CASSTGQGAGETQYF.